Listed here are 32 T cell receptor beta chains from one sample, sequenced in a study of cytomegalovirus exposure and HLA in healthy donors. The study ran its PCR with 60 Vbeta and 13 Jbeta primers. This table comes from immunoSEQ multiplex PCR, and its TCRdb copy is limited to in-frame clones, with some not included. This sample's clone table lists 110,000 to 150,000 clones. Sequenced input: PBMCs. These receptor sequences come from a woman aged 18 to 35 in good health and CMV-seronegative.

The V and J genes are TRBV7-9 and TRBJ1-2; the D is unclear. V dropped 2 bases and J dropped 5 bases, with 6 bases sitting between them. Germline values: CDR1 SEHNR, CDR2 FQNEAQ (reference sequence). The CDR3 runs 12 residues. CDR3 residues: CASSLSRYGYTF. The DNA for the CDR3 is TGTGCCAGCAGCTTATCTCGGTATGGCTACACCTTC. Full variable domain (remainder filled in from reference TRBV7-9 and TRBJ1-2): DTGVSQNPRHKITKRGQNVTFRCDPISEHNRLYWYRQTLGQGPEFLTYFQNEAQLEKSRLLSDRFSAERPKGSFSTLEIQRTEQGDSAMYLCASSLSRYGYTFGSGTRLTVV.

With respect to this clone: Mismatch with germline at one junction end may stem from a read error. The rearrangement links TRBV10-3 to TRBJ2-7, with 12 bases aligning to TRBD1. CDR1 and CDR2 (germline): ENHRY, SYGVKD. This CDR3 spans 16 amino acids. The CDR3 bases are TGTGCCATCAGTGTTCCGGGACAGGGGGCTACCTATGAGCAGTACTTC. It encodes CAISVPGQGATYEQYF.

Notes on this clone: The same CDR3 can be traced to other DNA sequences in this sample. The chain carries TRBV7-2 and TRBJ2-5, with D uncertain. Looked up from germline, CDR1 is SGHTA and CDR2 is FQGNSA. The CDR3 consists of 13 residues. Trimming removed 5 bases from V and 0 bases from J, with 7 bases in between. CDR3 nucleotides: TGTGCCAGCAGCCCTTCGTACCAAGAGACCCAGTACTTC. Protein sequence: CASSPSYQETQYF.

The chain employs TRBV29-1 and TRBJ2-3; the match to TRBD1 covers 10 bases. Germline-derived CDR1 and CDR2 are SQVTM and ANQGSEA. The length of the CDR3 is 14 residues. V trimming: 4 bases; J trimming: 2 bases; junction bases outside the gene matches: 3. The CDR3 spells CSVARQGATDTQYF. DNA for the CDR3: TGCAGCGTTGCGAGACAGGGGGCCACAGATACGCAGTATTTT.

The CDR3 region has the DNA TGTGCCAGCAGCTTAGTACCGGGACTCGTCGCTAACTACGAGCAGTACTTC. Translated: CASSLVPGLVANYEQYF. The V and J genes are TRBV5-4 and TRBJ2-7; TRBD2 is a possible D gene (6 bases). Per the germline V gene, CDR1 is SGHNT and CDR2 is YYREEE (reference sequence). CDR3 size: 17 residues. The V and J ends lost 2 bases and 3 bases respectively, with 21 bases between them.

The chain links TRBV2 to TRBJ2-5; D is perhaps TRBD2 (6 bases). The germline gives CDR1 SNHLY, CDR2 FYNNEI. CDR3 length equals 12 residues. Trimming stripped 6 bases from V and 5 bases from J, with 10 bases between. CDR3 sequence reads: CASRGGRETQYF. CDR3 in DNA: TGTGCCAGCAGGGGGGGTAGGGAGACCCAGTACTTC.

The V call is TRBV7-3, the J call TRBJ2-3; 14 bases align to TRBD2. From germline, CDR1 is SGHTA and CDR2 FQGTGA. The V and J ends lost 5 bases and 4 bases, in that order; junction bases with no gene match: 5. The CDR3 length is 16 residues. CDR3 region: CASSPGLAGAADTQYF. The DNA for the CDR3 is TGTGCCAGCAGCCCGGGACTAGCGGGAGCAGCAGATACGCAGTATTTT.

This rearrangement joins TRBV29-1 to TRBJ1-1, with 9 nucleotides matching TRBD1. The germline V gene encodes CDR1 SQVTM and CDR2 ANQGSEA. This CDR3 is built from 13 residues. Trimming at V came to 4 bases and at J to 2 bases, leaving 2 bases not matched to a gene. CDR3 nucleotide sequence: TGCAGCGTTGGACAGGGGGTTAACACTGAAGCTTTCTTT. Translating gives CSVGQGVNTEAFF.

The gene calls are TRBV6-1 and TRBJ2-7; D is perhaps TRBD1 (6 bases). Germline values: CDR1 MNHNS, CDR2 SASEGT. This CDR3 region has 14 residues. V was shortened by 5 bases and J by 5 bases, with 16 bases between the two germline ends. In DNA, the CDR3 is TGTGCCAGCAGTAAGTCGACAGGTGGCCACGAGCAGTACGTC. Protein sequence: CASSKSTGGHEQYV.

This chain connects TRBV6-5 to TRBJ2-7; 7 bases are a match to TRBD1. CDR3 length: 16 amino acids. J was trimmed by 1 base and V by 0 bases; bases with no gene match: 6. Germline CDR1 reads MNHEY; CDR2 reads SVGAGI. The CDR3 is CASSYSTGAASYEQYF. The CDR3 DNA reads as TGTGCCAGCAGTTACTCTACAGGGGCAGCTTCCTACGAGCAGTACTTC.

J is TRBJ1-2 and V is TRBV7-2; weak D call: TRBD1 (5 bases). This CDR3 spans 12 amino acids. From germline, CDR1 is SGHTA and CDR2 FQGNSA. Trimming removed 3 bases at V and 6 bases at J, with 8 bases between. The CDR3 protein is CASSFRQNGYTF. The CDR3 nucleotides are TGTGCCAGCAGCTTCCGACAGAATGGCTACACCTTC.

CDR3 residues: CASSLSWGQSEAFF. The CDR3 DNA is TGTGCCAGCAGTTTATCATGGGGACAATCTGAAGCTTTCTTT. The rearrangement links TRBV27 to TRBJ1-1; TRBD1 might be the D (6 bases). CDR3 length: 14 residues. CDR1 MNHEY and CDR2 SMNVEV come from the germline V gene (reference sequence). Between the trimmed V and J ends, which lost 0 bases and 6 bases, there was a span of 11 bases.

The chain combines TRBV6-6 with TRBJ1-1; no clear D gene. The CDR3 loop spans 12 amino acids. From germline, CDR1 is MNHNY and CDR2 SVGAGI (reference sequence). Trimming stripped 0 bases from V and 6 bases from J, with 5 bases between. DNA of the CDR3: TGTGCCAGCAGTTACTCGAGAGCTGAAGCTTTCTTT. Residues: CASSYSRAEAFF.

The V gene is TRBV18, the J gene TRBJ2-5; possibly TRBD2 for D (5 bases). TRBJ2-7 explains the end of the DNA better; the J call may be wrong. CDR1 is KGHSH, CDR2 LQKENI, per germline. CDR3 length: 13 residues. The CDR3 loop reads CASSLAIAYEQYF. DNA of the CDR3: TGTGCCAGCTCATTAGCGATAGCCTACGAGCAGTACTTC.

This sequence joins TRBV29-1 and TRBJ2-1; D might be TRBD2 (5 bases). The V end lost 7 bases, the J end lost 7 bases, and 20 bases lay between the germline ends. The CDR3 loop spans 14 amino acids. The germline CDR1 and CDR2 sequences are SQVTM and ANQGSEA. The CDR3 DNA reads as TGCAGCGCCGCCGTCCGAGGCCCGGGGAATGAGCAGTTCTTC. Residues: CSAAVRGPGNEQFF.

The rearrangement uses TRBV7-3 and TRBJ1-1; TRBD1 is a possible D gene (5 bases). This CDR3 is 16 amino acids long. Germline V CDR1 and CDR2: SGHTA, FQGTGA. The germline V and J ends were trimmed by 4 bases and 1 base, with 16 bases remaining between them. This CDR3 is CASSSAAAGPNTEAFF. The CDR3 nucleotides read TGTGCCAGCAGCTCCGCGGCGGCAGGGCCGAACACTGAAGCTTTCTTT.

Regarding this clone: A read error may account for a junction end that differs from germline. The V and J genes are TRBV7-9 and TRBJ2-7; the D gene is possibly TRBD1 (6 bases). The CDR3 extends over 15 amino acids. CDR1 is SEHNR, CDR2 FQNEAQ, per germline (reference sequence). The CDR3 DNA reads as TGTGCCAGCAGCTTAAACATTGGGACACCCTACGAGCAGTATTTC. It specifies CASSLNIGTPYEQYF.

The chain employs TRBV4-2 and TRBJ2-1; 7 bases are shared with TRBD2. V gave up 2 bases and J gave up 3 bases; unmatched junction bases: 7. Germline-derived CDR1 and CDR2 are LGHNA and YNFKEQ. CDR3 length: 16 amino acids. The CDR3 region is CASSQRAGDLYNEQFF. As DNA, the CDR3 is TGTGCCAGCAGCCAACGCGCGGGAGATCTCTACAATGAGCAGTTCTTC.

The CDR3, as DNA: TGTGCCACCAGCAGAGTCTGGTTAGCGGGAGGAGGGACAGATACGCAGTATTTT. Its protein is CATSRVWLAGGGTDTQYF. The rearrangement links TRBV15 to TRBJ2-3, with 10 bases matching TRBD2. The V and J ends lost 1 base and 3 bases, in that order; junction bases with no gene match: 10. Germline values: CDR1 LNHNV, CDR2 YYDKDF (reference sequence). This CDR3 spans 18 amino acids.

In DNA, the CDR3 is TGTGCCATCACCACCAAACGGCCCGTCGGCCTAGCCGCCGTCGGCGAGCAGTACGTC. Translating gives CAITTKRPVGLAAVGEQYV. The V and J genes are TRBV10-3 and TRBJ2-7; D is possibly TRBD2 (5 bases). Germline CDR1 ENHRY, CDR2 SYGVKD. The CDR3 spans 19 residues. The germline V and J ends were trimmed by 7 bases and 6 bases, with 34 bases remaining between them.

This chain connects TRBV10-2 to TRBJ1-5, with D possibly being TRBD1 (5 bases). V lost 3 bases, J lost 6 bases, and 6 bases lay in between. This CDR3 spans 12 amino acids. Germline assignment: CDR1 WSHSY and CDR2 SAAADI. CDR3 DNA: TGCGCCAGCAGTGACCAGGGTCAGCCCCAGCATTTT. Translated: CASSDQGQPQHF.

This sequence joins TRBV5-1 and TRBJ1-2, with TRBD1 matching over 8 bases. Germline V CDR1 and CDR2: SGHRS, YFSETQ. The V segment lost 0 bases and the J segment 5 bases; nucleotides outside the gene matches: 3. This CDR3 contains 14 residues. The CDR3: CASSLVQGAYGYTF. The CDR3 DNA is TGCGCCAGCAGCTTGGTTCAGGGGGCTTATGGCTACACCTTC.

The rearrangement joins TRBV19 to TRBJ2-1, with TRBD1 matching over 10 bases. The CDR3 extends over 15 amino acids. Germline V CDR1 and CDR2: LNHDA, SQIVND (reference sequence). V lost 5 bases, J lost 5 bases, and 6 bases stayed unmatched. The CDR3 spells CASSAGTGADNEQFF. In nucleotides, the CDR3 is TGTGCCAGTAGTGCCGGGACAGGGGCTGACAATGAGCAGTTCTTC.

The genes are TRBV19 and TRBJ2-2; D is possibly TRBD1 (5 bases). V was clipped by 0 bases and J by 3 bases, with 8 bases between them. Germline loops: CDR1 LNHDA, CDR2 SQIVND (reference sequence). The CDR3 runs 15 residues. The CDR3 protein is CASSIDRVHTGELFF. The CDR3 DNA is TGTGCCAGTAGTATAGACAGGGTCCACACCGGGGAGCTGTTTTTT.

V usage is TRBV19 and J usage is TRBJ2-7; TRBD2 is a possible D gene (6 bases). Trimming pared 7 bases from V and 6 bases from J, leaving 13 bases between. This CDR3 is 12 amino acids long. Germline V lookup: CDR1 LNHDA, CDR2 SQIVND (reference sequence). The CDR3 reads CASTSGGGEQYV. The CDR3 DNA is TGTGCCAGTACCTCTGGGGGAGGCGAGCAGTACGTC.

This chain uses TRBV18 with TRBJ2-2; weak D call: TRBD2 (5 bases). The CDR3 is 14 residues long. Trimming cost V 2 bases and J 2 bases, with 6 bases left between them. Germline CDR1 reads KGHSH; CDR2 reads LQKENI. The CDR3: CASSPTSNTGELFF. As DNA, the CDR3 is TGTGCCAGCTCACCAACTAGTAACACCGGGGAGCTGTTTTTT.

V usage is TRBV19 and J usage is TRBJ2-3; 7 positions agree with TRBD2. The CDR3 extends over 16 amino acids. Trimming took 6 bases from V and 2 from J; bases not matched to a gene: 11. Germline CDR1 reads LNHDA; CDR2 reads SQIVND (reference sequence). CDR3 sequence (DNA): TGTGCCAGTAGCGACGCGGGAGTAAGTACCACAGATACGCAGTATTTT. The encoded protein is CASSDAGVSTTDTQYF.

Here the CDR3 reads CASSASGLRNEQYF. Here the CDR3 DNA reads TGTGCCAGCAGTGCTAGTGGTTTAAGGAACGAGCAGTACTTC. V gene TRBV25-1 combines with J gene TRBJ2-7; D is unresolved. CDR1 is MGHDK and CDR2 is SYGVNS in the germline V gene. Trimming took 4 bases from V and 5 from J, leaving 15 bases between them. CDR3 length: 14 amino acids.

The chain joins TRBV6-1 to TRBJ2-1; 9 nucleotides agree with TRBD1. The CDR3 has 15 residues. The germline gives CDR1 MNHNS, CDR2 SASEGT. J lost 9 bases, V lost 3 bases, and 9 bases had no gene match. The CDR3 DNA reads TGTGCCAGCAGTGAGTTGGACAGGGGTGGGAGTGAGCAGTTCTTC. Translating it yields CASSELDRGGSEQFF.

The V and J genes are TRBV7-6 and TRBJ2-3; tentative D call: TRBD2 (6 bases). Germline V gene lookup returns CDR1 SGHVS and CDR2 FNYEAQ. V was trimmed by 1 base and J by 3 bases, leaving 14 bases between them. The length of the CDR3 is 16 residues. DNA of the CDR3: TGTGCCAGCAGCTTAGTAGCGGCAGGACTTACAGATACGCAGTATTTT. As protein: CASSLVAAGLTDTQYF.

V is TRBV5-4 and J is TRBJ1-2; D may be TRBD1 (5 bases). V was cut by 3 bases and J by 4 bases, with 13 bases left in between. CDR1 and CDR2 (germline): SGHNT, YYREEE (reference sequence). CDR3 length equals 14 residues. In DNA form, the CDR3 reads TGTGCCAGCAGCTCCGACGGGGACTTCTATGGCTACACCTTC. The encoded protein is CASSSDGDFYGYTF.

V gene TRBV9 combines with J gene TRBJ1-1; 8 bases are shared with TRBD1. In germline, CDR1 is SGDLS, CDR2 YYNGEE. CDR3 length equals 14 residues. Trimming removed 4 bases from V and 1 base from J; junction bases left unmatched: 3. The CDR3 DNA sequence: TGTGCCAGCAGCAGGGGACAGGCGAACACTGAAGCTTTCTTT. Protein: CASSRGQANTEAFF.